The entry below gives a single T cell receptor beta chain sequence along with its context. Its antigen is not known. At one end the junction does not follow the germline gene, possibly because of a read error. CD45RO negativity and positive selection for CCR7 defined naive CD8 cells, a population that excluded terminally differentiated effector memory CD45RA+ cells. These data come from a study of shared clonotypes between healthy human individuals. Across the study: The people who gave samples were a couple of women and three men aged 18 to 49. Study results and limitations: The study found roughly 5% of naive CD4 clonotypes shared across four donors. The four-donor shared clonotypes exceeded non-shared clonotypes in generation probability, with non-shared ones scoring lower. Sequencing depth was expected to influence donor clonotype sharing.

CDR3 size: 13 residues. Germline lookup yields CDR1 LNHDA and CDR2 SQIVND (reference sequence). Profiling relied on immunoSEQ multiplex PCR, and the TCRdb table lists in-frame clones only, not all of them. The sample includes some 2.1 million clones, 85% to 95% of them seen just once. Sample: naive CD8+ T cells from PBMCs. This clonotype was sampled from a man in his late teens or twenties in good health. Some clones in this sample may be carry-over from other donors' samples. The genes are TRBV19 and TRBJ1-1; D uncertain. This chain's CDR3 is CASSTRPNAEAFF. The CDR3 nucleotides are TGTGCCAGTAGTACCAGGCCGAACGCTGAAGCTTTCTTT.